The 20 T cell receptor beta chains reported below all come from one sample, sequenced in a study of blood T cell repertoires in COVID-19. Libraries were prepared by immunoSEQ multiplex PCR; TCRdb keeps only in-frame clonotypes and omits some of them. The data hold some 170,000 clones, with approximately 85% observed a single time. The sequenced sample was peripheral blood. The receptors originated from a woman aged 60-75 years with acute or convalescent COVID-19.

Written as DNA, the CDR3 is TGTGCCAGCAGCTTAGACTCTCCTGGAAACACCATATATTTT. Residues: CASSLDSPGNTIYF. This rearrangement joins TRBV13 to TRBJ1-3, with D unresolved. The germline gives CDR1 PRHDT, CDR2 FYEKMQ (reference sequence). The V end lost 1 base, the J end lost 2 bases, and 6 bases lay between the germline ends. The CDR3 extends over 14 amino acids.

The genes are TRBV5-1 and TRBJ2-1, with D possibly being TRBD2 (6 bases). The CDR3 runs 16 residues. The V gene's germline CDR1 is SGHRS and CDR2 YFSETQ. V was cut by 4 bases and J by 3 bases, with 17 bases left in between. The CDR3 coding sequence is TGCGCCAGCAGCCAATCCGAGGGAGCGGGCTACAATGAGCAGTTCTTC. Translating gives CASSQSEGAGYNEQFF.

V and J are TRBV29-1 and TRBJ2-5; 8 bases are a match to TRBD2. The germline V gene encodes CDR1 SQVTM and CDR2 ANQGSEA. J gave up 4 bases and V 2 bases, and 6 bases lay outside the gene matches. The CDR3 totals 14 residues. The CDR3 DNA sequence: TGCAGCGTTGAATCCGGGAGCGGGGGAGAGACCCAGTACTTC. It translates to CSVESGSGGETQYF.

V usage is TRBV9 and J usage is TRBJ1-4; D call uncertain. Germline CDR1 and CDR2: SGDLS and YYNGEE. This CDR3 region has 13 residues. V dropped 0 bases and J dropped 12 bases, with 12 bases sitting between them. The CDR3 spells CASSVDGGVELFF. The CDR3 bases are TGTGCCAGCAGCGTAGACGGCGGGGTGGAACTGTTTTTT.

The V call is TRBV19, the J call TRBJ2-7; D is perhaps TRBD2 (7 bases). The CDR3 sequence is 15 residues long. Germline CDR1 LNHDA, CDR2 SQIVND (reference sequence). V shed 4 bases and J shed 6 bases, with 19 bases lying between them. CDR3 coding DNA: TGTGCCAGTAGTACCCTCGCGGGGGCTCGGGGCGAGCAGTACTTC. Protein sequence: CASSTLAGARGEQYF.

CDR3 protein: CASSIPGVGEQFF. Written as DNA, the CDR3 is TGTGCCAGTAGTATCCCGGGGGTCGGTGAGCAGTTCTTC. J is TRBJ2-1 and V is TRBV19; D possibly corresponds to TRBD2 (6 bases). The CDR3 sequence is 13 residues long. V lost 3 bases to trimming and J lost 9 bases, with 12 bases between them. The germline CDR1 and CDR2 sequences are LNHDA and SQIVND (reference sequence). The variable domain in full, with the rest retrieved from reference TRBV19 and TRBJ2-1, is DGGITQSPKYLFRKEGQNVTLSCEQNLNHDAMYWYRQDPGQGLRLIYYSQIVNDFQKGDIAEGYSVSREKKESFPLTVTSAQKNPTAFYLCASSIPGVGEQFFGPGTRLTVL.

V gene TRBV30 combines with J gene TRBJ1-1; D perhaps matches TRBD1 (6 bases). Germline CDR1 reads GTSNPN; CDR2 reads SVGIG (reference sequence). The CDR3 has 11 residues. Between the trimmed V and J ends, which lost 6 bases and 10 bases, there was a span of 15 bases. The CDR3 spells CACPVGGRAFF. The CDR3 DNA is TGTGCCTGCCCGGTAGGGGGACGAGCTTTCTTT.

The rearrangement uses TRBV14 and TRBJ1-2; 8 nucleotides align to TRBD1. CDR1 and CDR2 from the germline V gene are SGHDN and FVKESK. V lost 6 bases to trimming and J lost 0 bases; unmatched junction nucleotides: 3. The CDR3 is 14 amino acids. For the CDR3, the DNA is TGTGCCAGCAGACAGGGGGGATCTAACTATGGCTACACCTTC. The encoded protein is CASRQGGSNYGYTF.

V usage is TRBV24-1 and J usage is TRBJ1-2; TRBD1 is a possible D gene (6 bases). V lost 3 bases, J lost 4 bases, and 14 bases lay in between. This CDR3 region has 15 residues. In germline, CDR1 is KGHDR, CDR2 SFDVKD. CDR3 sequence: CATSDTTTGGYGYTF. In DNA, the CDR3 is TGTGCCACCAGTGATACTACGACAGGTGGCTATGGCTACACCTTC.

The chain recombines TRBV6-5 with TRBJ1-1; 7 bases agree with TRBD1. V shed 6 bases and J 0 bases; nucleotides not matched to a gene: 4. Germline loops: CDR1 MNHEY, CDR2 SVGAGI. CDR3 size: 14 residues. This chain's CDR3 is CASSRDSLNTEAFF. CDR3 bases: TGTGCCAGCAGCAGGGACAGTCTGAACACTGAAGCTTTCTTT.

This clone was recorded once. This chain uses TRBV10-3 with TRBJ1-2; TRBD1 matches at 10 bases. V lost 5 bases, J lost 5 bases, and 8 bases stayed unmatched. Germline CDR1 is ENHRY and CDR2 is SYGVKD. CDR3 length: 15 amino acids. CDR3 sequence (DNA): TGTGCCATCAGTCCCAACCCGGGACAGGGGTATGGCTACACCTTC. It codes for CAISPNPGQGYGYTF.

The sample holds one count of this clone. CDR3 bases: TGCGCCAGCAGCCCCGGACTAGCGGGAGGGCCACGTGAGACCCAGTACTTC. Residues: CASSPGLAGGPRETQYF. This chain joins TRBV5-1 and TRBJ2-5; 15 positions match TRBD2. Germline V gives CDR1 SGHRS, CDR2 YFSETQ. There are 17 residues in the CDR3. V dropped 4 bases and J dropped 5; count of bases not matched to a gene: 9.

The J gene is TRBJ1-1, the V gene TRBV5-1; no clear D gene. This CDR3 has 12 residues. In germline, CDR1 is SGHRS, CDR2 YFSETQ. Between the trimmed V and J ends, which lost 0 bases and 5 bases, there was a span of 5 bases. CDR3 nucleotide sequence: TGCGCCAGCAGCTTGGCCAGGACTGAAGCTTTCTTT. Translated: CASSLARTEAFF.

V and J are TRBV14 and TRBJ2-2, with 8 nucleotides matching TRBD1. This CDR3 has 17 residues. V was clipped by 4 bases and J by 6 bases; unmatched bases: 13. CDR1 SGHDN and CDR2 FVKESK come from the germline V gene. The CDR3 bases are TGTGCCAGCAGCCGGACCGCAGGGGGCGCGTTGTCCGGGGAGCTGTTTTTT. This translates into CASSRTAGGALSGELFF.

The chain is built from TRBV18 and TRBJ1-5; 7 bases line up with TRBD1. The V and J ends lost 4 bases and 8 bases, in that order; junction bases with no gene match: 5. The length of the CDR3 is 13 residues. Per the germline V gene, CDR1 is KGHSH and CDR2 is LQKENI. CDR3 region: CASSRDQGEPQHF. The CDR3 DNA follows: TGTGCCAGCTCACGAGACCAGGGGGAGCCCCAGCATTTT. The full variable domain, rest sourced from reference TRBV18 and TRBJ1-5, is NAGVMQNPRHLVRRRGQEARLRCSPMKGHSHVYWYRQLPEEGLKFMVYLQKENIIDESGMPKERFSAEFPKEGPSILRIQQVVRGDSAAYFCASSRDQGEPQHFGDGTRLSIL.

This chain connects TRBV19 to TRBJ2-2, with 8 bases that match TRBD1. The ends lost 8 bases at V and 2 bases at J; junction bases unmatched: 7. Germline V gives CDR1 LNHDA, CDR2 SQIVND (reference sequence). The CDR3 is 15 amino acids. DNA of the CDR3: TGTGCCAGTTTTAGAGACAGGGGAAACACCGGGGAGCTGTTTTTT. This encodes CASFRDRGNTGELFF.

J is TRBJ2-1 and V is TRBV11-2; 8 bases line up with TRBD2. After removal of 2 bases from V and 8 bases from J, the junction contained 8 bases not matched to a gene. Germline assignment: CDR1 SGHAT and CDR2 FQNNGV. The CDR3 totals 15 residues. Here the CDR3 reads CASSLYLGRAYEQFF. CDR3 DNA: TGTGCCAGCAGCTTATATCTCGGGAGGGCCTATGAGCAGTTCTTC.

The chain employs TRBV18 and TRBJ2-7, with no clear D. This CDR3 is 13 amino acids long. Germline V CDR1 and CDR2: KGHSH, LQKENI. V lost 3 bases, J lost 3 bases, and 9 bases lay in between. Written as DNA, the CDR3 is TGTGCCAGCTCACCGGGCAGCAACTACGAGCAGTACGTC. This gives the protein CASSPGSNYEQYV.

The rearrangement links TRBV5-1 to TRBJ1-2; no definite D call. Germline V gene lookup returns CDR1 SGHRS and CDR2 YFSETQ. The CDR3 consists of 12 residues. V lost 1 base to trimming and J lost 5 bases, with 6 bases between them. Here the CDR3 reads CASSLLGYGYTF. CDR3 nucleotide sequence: TGCGCCAGCAGCTTGCTAGGATATGGCTACACCTTC.

This chain uses TRBV28 with TRBJ1-4; D unresolved. Germline assignment: CDR1 MDHEN and CDR2 SYDVKM. Trimming shortened V by 8 bases and J by 8 bases, and 21 bases separated the two germline ends. This CDR3 has 15 residues. CDR3 sequence (DNA): TGTGCCAGCCGGACTGGGCGCGGGGTCTGGGAAAAACTGTTTTTT. Protein sequence: CASRTGRGVWEKLFF.